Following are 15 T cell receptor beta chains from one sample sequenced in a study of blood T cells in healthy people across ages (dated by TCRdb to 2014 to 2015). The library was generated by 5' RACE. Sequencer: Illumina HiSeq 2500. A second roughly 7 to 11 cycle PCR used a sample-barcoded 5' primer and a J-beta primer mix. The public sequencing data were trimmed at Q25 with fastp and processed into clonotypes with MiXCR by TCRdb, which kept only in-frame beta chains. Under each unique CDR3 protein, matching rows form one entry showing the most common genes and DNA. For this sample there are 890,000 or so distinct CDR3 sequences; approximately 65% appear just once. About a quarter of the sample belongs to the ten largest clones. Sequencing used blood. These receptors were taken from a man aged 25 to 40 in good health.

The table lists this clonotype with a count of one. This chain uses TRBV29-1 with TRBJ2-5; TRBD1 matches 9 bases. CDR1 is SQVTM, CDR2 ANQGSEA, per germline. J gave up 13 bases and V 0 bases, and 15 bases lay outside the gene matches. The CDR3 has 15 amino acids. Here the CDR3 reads CSVEDTGTGIYERYF. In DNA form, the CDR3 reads TGCAGCGTTGAAGACACCGGGACAGGGATCTACGAGCGGTACTTC.

CDR3 DNA sequence: TGTGCCATCAGTGAAGTTCCTACAGGGGGAAAGTACGAGCAGTACTTC. Protein product: CAISEVPTGGKYEQYF. This sequence joins TRBV10-3 and TRBJ2-4; 8 bases align to TRBD1. The last part of the DNA fits TRBJ2-7 better; the J call may be wrong. The CDR3 is 16 residues long. CDR1 ENHRY and CDR2 SYGVKD come from the germline V gene.

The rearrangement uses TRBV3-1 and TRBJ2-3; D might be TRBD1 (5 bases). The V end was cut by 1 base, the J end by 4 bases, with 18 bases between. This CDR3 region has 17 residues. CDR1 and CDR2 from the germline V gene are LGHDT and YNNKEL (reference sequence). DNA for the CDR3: TGTGCCAGCAGCCAAGTAAAGGGGCCAGAGGCCCCAGATACGCAGTATTTT. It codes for CASSQVKGPEAPDTQYF.

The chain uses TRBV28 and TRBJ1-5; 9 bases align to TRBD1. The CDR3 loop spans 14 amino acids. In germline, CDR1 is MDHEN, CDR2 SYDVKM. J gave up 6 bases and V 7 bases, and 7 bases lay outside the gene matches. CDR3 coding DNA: TGTGCCAGCACTTTGACAGGGGGTGCTCAGCCCCAGCATTTT. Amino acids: CASTLTGGAQPQHF. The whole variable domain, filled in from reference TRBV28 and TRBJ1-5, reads DVKVTQSSRYLVKRTGEKVFLECVQDMDHENMFWYRQDPGLGLRLIYFSYDVKMKEKGDIPEGYSVSREKKERFSLILESASTNQTSMYLCASTLTGGAQPQHFGDGTRLSIL.

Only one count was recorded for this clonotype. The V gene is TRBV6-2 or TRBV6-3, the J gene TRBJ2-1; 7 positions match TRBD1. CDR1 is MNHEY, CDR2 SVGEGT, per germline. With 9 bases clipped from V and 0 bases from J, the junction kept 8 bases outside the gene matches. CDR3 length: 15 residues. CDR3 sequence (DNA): TGTGCCAGTCTAGGGGGCCCGAGCTCCTACAATGAGCAGTTCTTC. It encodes CASLGGPSSYNEQFF.

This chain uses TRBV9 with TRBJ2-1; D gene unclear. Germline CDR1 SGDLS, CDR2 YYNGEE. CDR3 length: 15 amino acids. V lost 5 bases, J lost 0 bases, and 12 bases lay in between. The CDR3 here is CASSLSPHSYNEQFF. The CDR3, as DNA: TGTGCCAGCAGTTTAAGCCCCCACTCCTACAATGAGCAGTTCTTC.

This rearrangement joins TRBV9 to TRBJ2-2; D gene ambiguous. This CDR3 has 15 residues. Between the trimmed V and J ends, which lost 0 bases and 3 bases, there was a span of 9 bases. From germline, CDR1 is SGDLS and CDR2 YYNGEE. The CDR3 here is CASSVAVGDTGELFF. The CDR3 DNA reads TGTGCCAGCAGCGTAGCGGTAGGCGACACCGGGGAGCTGTTTTTT.

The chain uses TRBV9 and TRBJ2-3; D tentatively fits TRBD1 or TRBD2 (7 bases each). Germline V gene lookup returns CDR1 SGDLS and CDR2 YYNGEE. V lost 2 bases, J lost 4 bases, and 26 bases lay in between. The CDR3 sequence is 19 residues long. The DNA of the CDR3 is TGTGCCAGCAGCGTCACAGGGGAGGGGGACATAGGGATTCCAGATACGCAGTATTTT. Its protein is CASSVTGEGDIGIPDTQYF.

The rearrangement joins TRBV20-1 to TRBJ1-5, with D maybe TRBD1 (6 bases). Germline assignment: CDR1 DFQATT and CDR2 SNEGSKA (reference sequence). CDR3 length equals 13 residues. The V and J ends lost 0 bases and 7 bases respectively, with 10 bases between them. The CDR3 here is CSARDAQGQPQHF. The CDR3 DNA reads TGCAGTGCTAGAGACGCACAGGGCCAGCCCCAGCATTTT.

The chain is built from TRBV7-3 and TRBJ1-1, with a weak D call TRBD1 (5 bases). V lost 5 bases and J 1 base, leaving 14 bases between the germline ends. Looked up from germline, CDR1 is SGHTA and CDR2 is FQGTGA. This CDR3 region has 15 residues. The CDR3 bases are TGTGCCAGCAGCCCAATACAGGCGGGGAACACTGAAGCTTTCTTT. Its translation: CASSPIQAGNTEAFF.

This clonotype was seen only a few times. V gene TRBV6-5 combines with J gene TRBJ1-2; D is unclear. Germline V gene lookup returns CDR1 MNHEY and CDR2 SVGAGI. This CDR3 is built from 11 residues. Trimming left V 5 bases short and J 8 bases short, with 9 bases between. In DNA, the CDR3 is TGTGCCAGCAGTCAGAGCGGGGGCTACACCTTC. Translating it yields CASSQSGGYTF.

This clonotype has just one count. CDR3 sequence: CSVEVDRTYEQYF. DNA for the CDR3: TGCAGCGTTGAGGTCGACAGGACCTACGAGCAGTACTTC. The V gene is TRBV29-1, the J gene TRBJ2-5; tentative D call: TRBD1 (6 bases). The better agreement between TRBJ2-7 and the DNA end casts doubt on the J call. Looked up from germline, CDR1 is SQVTM and CDR2 is ANQGSEA. The CDR3 extends over 13 amino acids.

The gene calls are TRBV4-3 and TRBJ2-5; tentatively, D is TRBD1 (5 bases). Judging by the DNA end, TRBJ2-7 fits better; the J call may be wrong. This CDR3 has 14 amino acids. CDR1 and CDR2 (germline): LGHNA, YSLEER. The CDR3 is CASSQETESCEQYF. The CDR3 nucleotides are TGCGCCAGCAGCCAAGAGACAGAAAGCTGCGAGCAGTACTTC.

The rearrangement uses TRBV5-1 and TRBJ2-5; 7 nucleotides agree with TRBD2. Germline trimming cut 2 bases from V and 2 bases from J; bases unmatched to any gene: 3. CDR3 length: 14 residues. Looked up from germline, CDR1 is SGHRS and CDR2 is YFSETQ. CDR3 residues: CASSFGGMQETQYF. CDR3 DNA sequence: TGCGCCAGCAGCTTCGGGGGGATGCAAGAGACCCAGTACTTC.

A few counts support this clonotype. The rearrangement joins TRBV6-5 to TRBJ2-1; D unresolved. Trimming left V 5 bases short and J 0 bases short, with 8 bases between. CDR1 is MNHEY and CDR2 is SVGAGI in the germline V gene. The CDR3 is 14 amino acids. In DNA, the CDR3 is TGTGCCAGCAGTCAAAGCTACTCCTACAATGAGCAGTTCTTC. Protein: CASSQSYSYNEQFF.